These 20 T cell receptor gamma chains were sequenced from one sample in a study of γδ T cells in repeated Plasmodium falciparum infection (TCRdb year 2021). For bulk TCR repertoire analysis, Vgamma9/Vdelta2+ and Vdelta2-negative gammadelta T cell populations were flow-sorted out of peripheral blood mononuclear cells. Library prep was done by multiplex PCR. For sequencing, an Illumina MiSeq was employed. With CATT, TCRdb called clones again from the public reads; duplicate DNA rows were later joined. The sample table records about 14,000 gamma-chain clones; approximately 1.5% of these occur just once. The leading ten clones occupy around 28% of the sample. Sequenced input: gamma-delta T cells from blood. Every receptor here comes from a pool of human donors (malaria-infected and uninfected, not separated).

This clone was counted a few times. The TCRdb record carries a much larger clone's protein, which differs from this DNA's translation at residue 13; a read error is the likely cause, and the protein listed here is the DNA translation. The V call is TRGV8, the J call TRGJP2. The J gene, absent from TCRdb, was called here by matching the DNA to germline. This CDR3 is built from 24 residues. Trimming cost V 1 base and J 5 bases; bases outside gene matches: 34. Germline assignment: CDR1 VENAVY and CDR2 YDSYNSRV. This chain's CDR3 is CATWDRRIIKNRIDSLWSDWIKTF. DNA of the CDR3: TGTGCCACCTGGGATAGAAGGATTATTAAGAATCGGATAGACTCCCTTTGGAGTGATTGGATCAAGACGTTT.

This clone has at least ten counts. The TCRdb record carries a much larger clone's protein, which differs from this DNA's translation at residue 6; a read error is the likely cause, and the protein listed here is the DNA translation. This sequence joins TRGV9 and TRGJ1 or TRGJ2. Germline V lookup: CDR1 GITISATS, CDR2 ISYDGTV (reference sequence). Trimming at V came to 3 bases and at J to 7 bases, leaving 12 bases not matched to a gene. There are 14 residues in the CDR3. CDR3 in DNA: TGTGCCTTGTGGGAGATGCAGGGGGGGTATAAGAAACTCTTT. Residues: CALWEMQGGYKKLF.

This clone occurred many times. TCRdb lists the protein of a much larger clone for this DNA, which differs at residue 5, so this is likely a read error; the protein given here is translated from the DNA itself. This chain links TRGV4 with TRGJ1 or TRGJ2. TCRdb lists no J gene, so it was determined here by aligning the DNA to germline. CDR1 and CDR2 (germline): EGSTGY, YDSYTSSV. CDR3 size: 11 residues. In DNA form, the CDR3 reads TGTGCCACCTGGGTTGGGCTGAAGAAACTCTTT. Amino acid sequence: CATWVGLKKLF.

A few counts support this clone. The mismatch at residue 9 between this DNA's translation and the TCRdb protein of a much larger clone likely reflects a read error; the protein shown is translated from the DNA. The rearrangement links TRGV4 to TRGJ1 or TRGJ2. The J gene, missing from TCRdb, was assigned here through DNA to germline matching. The CDR3 spans 12 residues. The germline V gene has CDR1 EGSTGY and CDR2 YDSYTSSV. CDR3 sequence: CATWERNYEKLF. The CDR3 region has the DNA TGTGCCACCTGGGAGCGGAATTATGAGAAACTCTTT.

This clone was recorded many times. A read error likely explains why the TCRdb protein, taken from a much larger clone, differs from this DNA's translation at residue 4; the protein shown is translated from the DNA. V usage is TRGV9 and J usage is TRGJP. CDR1 is GITISATS and CDR2 is ISYDGTV in the germline V gene (reference sequence). The CDR3 covers 17 residues. The DNA of the CDR3 is TGTGCCTTGTTGGAGGTGAATAAAGAGTTGGGCAAAAAAATCAAGGTATTT. This sequence encodes CALLEVNKELGKKIKVF.

On this clone: The protein TCRdb gives is from a much larger clone and does not agree with this DNA's translation at residue 3, likely a read error; the protein shown here comes from the DNA. The chain combines TRGV9 with TRGJ1 or TRGJ2. The J gene, absent from TCRdb, was called here by matching the DNA to germline. The CDR3 runs to 13 residues. Germline V CDR1 and CDR2: GITISATS, ISYDGTV (reference sequence). The CDR3 DNA reads TGTGCCATGTGGGATCTGTGGGGTTATAAGAAACTCTTT. It encodes CAMWDLWGYKKLF.

This clone was found many times. For this DNA, TCRdb reports the protein of a much larger clone, which diverges at residue 17, most likely from a read error; the protein presented here is translated directly from the DNA. The V gene corresponds to TRGV9; no J gene was called. The CDR3 sequence is 19 residues long. Per germline, CDR1 GITISATS and CDR2 ISYDGTV (reference sequence). The CDR3 nucleotides read TGTGCCTTGTGGGAGGTGCATCGCCCTCAAGAGTTGGGCAAAAAAATCAGGGTATTT. It specifies CALWEVHRPQELGKKIRVF.

Concerning this clone: For this DNA, TCRdb reports the protein of a much larger clone, which diverges at residue 7, most likely from a read error; the protein presented here is translated directly from the DNA. The V call is TRGV9, the J call TRGJP. The J gene, absent from TCRdb, was called here by matching the DNA to germline. This CDR3 is built from 15 residues. Germline V CDR1 and CDR2: GITISATS, ISYDGTV (reference sequence). Unmatched junction bases numbered 6, after V lost 2 bases and J lost 11 bases. CDR3 region: CALWEARLGKKIKVF. The DNA for the CDR3 is TGTGCCTTGTGGGAGGCGAGGCTGGGCAAAAAAATCAAGGTATTT.

The chain links TRGV2 to TRGJP1. The J gene, absent from TCRdb, was called here by matching the DNA to germline. CDR3 length: 18 residues. Trimming at V came to 0 bases and at J to 4 bases, leaving 14 bases not matched to a gene. The germline CDR1 and CDR2 sequences are EGSNGY and YDSYNSKV. The CDR3 nucleotides read TGTGCCACCTGGGACGGGCCGGGGGTCCCATACACTGGTTGGTTCAAGATATTT. Encoded protein: CATWDGPGVPYTGWFKIF.

This clone was seen many times. V gene TRGV9 combines with J gene TRGJP. Here the J gene came from matching the DNA to germline, since TCRdb omits it. CDR3 length: 15 amino acids. CDR1 GITISATS and CDR2 ISYDGTV come from the germline V gene (reference sequence). The ends lost 6 bases at V and 6 bases at J; junction bases unmatched: 5. The CDR3 loop reads CALWSPELGKKIKVF. The CDR3 coding sequence is TGTGCCTTGTGGAGCCCAGAGTTGGGCAAAAAAATCAAGGTATTT.

As for this clone: TCRdb shows a much larger clone's protein in place of this DNA's translation, and the two differ at residue 3, likely through a read error; the protein shown is translated from the DNA. The chain recombines TRGV4 with TRGJ1 or TRGJ2. The CDR3 has 12 residues. Germline CDR1 reads EGSTGY; CDR2 reads YDSYTSSV. Written as DNA, the CDR3 is TGTGCCCCCTGGGATTGGAATTATAAGAAACTCTTT. This sequence encodes CAPWDWNYKKLF.

The sample holds a few counts of this clone. Given a far larger clone just one base away, this is likely a sequencing read error. Distinct nucleotide sequences in the sample also encode this CDR3. The rearrangement links TRGV4 to TRGJP1. The ends lost 5 bases at V and 13 bases at J; junction bases unmatched: 19. The CDR3 sequence is 15 residues long. Per germline, CDR1 EGSTGY and CDR2 YDSYTSSV. The CDR3 here is CATWALRLNVLFKIF. The CDR3 nucleotides are TGTGCCACCTGGGCCCTACGCCTAAATGTGTTGTTCAAGATATTT.

Many counts were recorded for this clone. The protein TCRdb gives is from a much larger clone and does not agree with this DNA's translation at residue 13, likely a read error; the protein shown here comes from the DNA. The genes are TRGV9 and TRGJP. CDR3 length: 20 residues. From germline, CDR1 is GITISATS and CDR2 ISYDGTV (reference sequence). The CDR3 loop reads CALWEVEQWGKKFGKKIKVF. The CDR3 DNA follows: TGTGCCTTGTGGGAGGTGGAGCAATGGGGCAAAAAGTTTGGCAAAAAAATCAAGGTATTT.

With respect to this clone: A read error likely explains this, since a far larger clone differs by one base. This CDR3 is also generated by other DNA sequences in the sample. V and J are TRGV9 and TRGJ1 or TRGJ2. V lost 3 bases and J lost 0; bases outside the gene matches: 8. Per germline, CDR1 GITISATS and CDR2 ISYDGTV (reference sequence). The CDR3 length is 15 residues. DNA of the CDR3: TGTGCCTTGTGGGAGCCCACGCAGAATTATTATAAGAAACTCTTT. This translates into CALWEPTQNYYKKLF.

This clone is medium-sized. Other DNA sequences in the same sample also yield this CDR3. The J gene is TRGJ1 or TRGJ2, the V gene TRGV9. Unmatched junction bases numbered 13, after V lost 4 bases and J lost 4 bases. This CDR3 spans 15 amino acids. CDR1 GITISATS and CDR2 ISYDGTV come from the germline V gene (reference sequence). CDR3 nucleotide sequence: TGTGCCTTGTGGGAACGACGGAAGGTATATTATAAGAAACTCTTT. This encodes CALWERRKVYYKKLF.

This clone appeared many times. TCRdb's protein, taken from a much larger clone, differs from this DNA's translation at residue 15, likely owing to a read error; the protein displayed comes from the DNA. This rearrangement joins TRGV9 to TRGJP. The CDR3 loop spans 17 amino acids. Germline V gene lookup returns CDR1 GITISATS and CDR2 ISYDGTV (reference sequence). The chain's CDR3 is CALWEVREELGKKIEVF. DNA for the CDR3: TGTGCCTTGTGGGAGGTGCGGGAAGAGTTGGGCAAAAAAATCGAGGTATTT.

This clone was seen a handful of times. The protein in TCRdb stems from a much larger clone and differs at residue 3 from this DNA's translation, likely a read error; here the protein is translated from the DNA. The rearrangement uses TRGV9 and TRGJP. Since TCRdb gives no J gene, matching the DNA to germline was used here to assign it. The germline V gene encodes CDR1 GITISATS and CDR2 ISYDGTV (reference sequence). The CDR3 runs 16 residues. The CDR3: CASWEVTELGKKIKVF. The CDR3 DNA is TGTGCCTCGTGGGAGGTTACGGAGTTGGGCAAAAAAATCAAGGTATTT.

On this clone: TCRdb records a much larger clone's protein for this DNA, with a difference at residue 12 that likely arises from a read error; the protein given is the translation of the DNA. V and J are TRGV3 and TRGJ1 or TRGJ2. Germline CDR1 VTNTFY, CDR2 YDVSTARD (reference sequence). The CDR3 has 15 amino acids. CDR3: CATWDRRRCLYRKLF. The CDR3 nucleotides are TGTGCCACCTGGGACAGGCGTCGGTGTCTTTATAGGAAACTCTTT.

This clone occurred many times. TCRdb attributes to this sequence the protein of a much larger clone, which differs from the DNA translation at residue 12; a read error is likely, and the protein displayed is translated from the DNA. The rearrangement joins TRGV9 to TRGJP. The V gene's germline CDR1 is GITISATS and CDR2 ISYDGTV (reference sequence). The CDR3 sequence is 15 residues long. The CDR3 loop reads CALWEVKLGKKVKVF. In nucleotides, the CDR3 is TGTGCCTTGTGGGAGGTAAAGTTGGGCAAAAAAGTCAAGGTATTT.

This clone was seen at least ten times. One base separates it from a far larger clone, so it is likely a read error. Other DNA sequences in this sample translate to the same CDR3. The chain joins TRGV9 to TRGJP. From germline, CDR1 is GITISATS and CDR2 ISYDGTV (reference sequence). The V segment lost 5 bases and the J segment 7 bases; nucleotides outside the gene matches: 8. There are 16 residues in the CDR3. The chain's CDR3 is CALWVMGELGKKIKVF. The CDR3 region has the DNA TGTGCCTTGTGGGTGATGGGGGAGTTGGGCAAAAAAATCAAGGTATTT.